This record covers a single T cell receptor beta chain. Its antigen is unknown. The donor cohort consisted entirely of Caucasian adults residing in Nashville, Tennessee. The data belong to a study of shared clonotypes between healthy human individuals. Study context: There were three CD4 naive, three CD4 memory, two CD8 naive and one CD8 memory plates per donor. Study-level findings and limits: The rarefaction results pointed to incomplete sorted-subset sequencing despite large depth.

At a deep level, the assay was run. Assay: immunoSEQ multiplex PCR; the TCRdb copy retains only in-frame clones and omits some. The sample includes millions of clones, approximately 94% seen only once; the top ten take roughly 0.15%. Deletions cut 6 bases from V and 1 base from J, with 7 bases between. Germline V CDR1 and CDR2: SGHTA, FQGNSA. The CDR3 contains 14 residues. Sequences were obtained from naive CD4+ T cells sorted from blood. Specified subset: CD45RA+ positively selected. This sequence joins TRBV7-2 and TRBJ2-6, with TRBD1 as a possible D gene (5 bases). This TCR was sampled from a man younger than 35 in good health. CDR3 amino acids: CASRGQSGANVLTF. CDR3 nucleotides: TGTGCCAGCAGGGGGCAGTCTGGGGCCAACGTCCTGACTTTC.